This T cell receptor beta chain stems from a study of T cells in Graves' hyperthyroidism and ophthalmopathy. Overall study findings and caveats: The model foresaw ophthalmopathy a median 6.5 months prior to onset.

This clonotype was seen ten or more times. Its matching antigen is unknown. Hyperthyroidism in the patients, aged 18 to 65, was newly diagnosed and under 2 months in duration. Regions amplified from RNA transcripts were the TCR beta CDR3 regions. First-round RT-PCR targeting the TCR CDR3 was performed with the HTBI primer set. Each CDR3 protein is one row after TCRdb ran MiXCR on the multiplex PCR reads. Of hundreds of thousands of distinct CDR3 sequences listed, over 11% are singletons. The CDR3 consists of 15 residues. The germline CDR1 and CDR2 sequences are MNHEY and SVGEGT. Trimming stripped 0 bases from V and 1 base from J, with 7 bases between.

This TCR was recovered from a woman in her 30s with Graves' hyperthyroidism that later progressed to Graves' ophthalmopathy. The specimen sequenced was blood. The chain uses TRBV6-2 or TRBV6-3 and TRBJ1-5; D is undetermined. CDR3 in DNA: TGTGCCAGCAGTTACTCAGTACCAAGCAATCAGCCCCAGCATTTT. Amino acid sequence: CASSYSVPSNQPQHF.